Sequencing of this T cell receptor (beta chain) was carried out in a study of CXCR3-negative and CXCR3-positive naive CD8 T cells. Cells classed as naive CD8+ T cells were CD45RO-CCR7+CD27+CD95-. 5' RACE that incorporated UMI labels was used to prepare the TRB cDNA libraries. Following a re-call of the 5' RACE reads, TCRdb has one entry per CDR3 protein and lacks DNA. Its table records 75,000 to 95,000 distinct CDR3 sequences. The sequence was obtained from a human donor in good health. Some clones in this sample may be carry-over from other donors' samples. The sample was naive CXCR3- CD8+ T cells from blood. Subset denoted: CD45RO-CCR7+CD27+CD95- naive CD8+ T cells lacking CXCR3 (TNR3-).

CDR3 residues: CASSPYGSSYEQYF. This rearrangement joins TRBV5-1 to TRBJ2-7. Per the germline V gene, CDR1 is SGHRS and CDR2 is YFSETQ. This CDR3 is built from 14 residues.